The present T cell receptor beta chain was sequenced within a study of blood T cell repertoires in COVID-19 (dated by TCRdb to about 2020). Regarding the research as a whole: The collaborator samples originated in the United States, Italy and Spain and spanned the acute and convalescent phases of COVID-19. The material from the prospective study consisted of cDNA or gDNA derived from T cells, B-cell-depleted T cells, or PBMCs. The dataset comprised deeply sampled blood TCRbeta repertoires from subjects exposed to, actively infected with, or recovered from COVID-19. The repertoires were made available in a free public database intended to serve as a resource for research on the immune response to SARS-CoV-2. Samples were obtained from the ongoing ImmuneRACE study (first 160 participants) and from 1,200 or so subjects provided by 6 global collaborators. A de-identified subject ID, COVID-19 status, age in years and sex were almost always included in the sample metadata. Where available, HLA class I and class II types were taken from metadata supplied by the sample provider and were not determined by assay-based typing.

From its cysteine to its phenylalanine, the CDR3 spans 16 amino acids. Of all the DNA, just the CDR3 is kept, 48 bases in frame from base 1. CDR1 and CDR2 are drawn from the germline V gene: KGHSH, LQKENI. Clipping removes 0 bases from V and 2 bases from J, with 3 as the unmatched junction base count. What the authors observed across the whole study: Clinical and demographic metadata were provided uncurated, with the amount varying by source and participant.

Enrolling through a virtual design, the prospective study's participants ranged in age from roughly 18 to 89 years and lived across more than 20 United States geographic areas. Cohort assignment in the prospective study relied on participant-reported clinical history from a screening survey and a study questionnaire. In the prospective study, whole blood, serum and a nasopharyngeal or oropharyngeal swab were collected from each participant by mobile phlebotomists. Prospective study participants could optionally give additional blood draws and questionnaires over a 2-month period. Before DNA extraction, prospective study blood samples were shipped either frozen or at room temperature. As regards this clone: The antigen it binds to is not known. Per-nucleotide qualities are absent, and no much larger clonotype sits a single base away.

TCRbeta CDR3 regions were amplified from genomic DNA using the immunoSEQ Assay, a bias-controlled multiplex PCR. For the original study's pipeline: Within the assay, amplification of reference gene primers was used to estimate how many nucleated cells each sample contained. To quantify the absolute abundance of each unique TCRbeta CDR3 rearrangement, sequence reads were collapsed and filtered. For each sample, productive Simpson clonality was calculated as the square root of Simpson's diversity index across productive rearrangements. TCRdb retrieved this table from immuneACCESS and kept in-frame rearrangements only. Not all clones are present; in checked studies, unresolved V genes account for under half, and no reason is known for the remainder. V and J calls and clone size are as listed in that table; D and trimming were resolved from the DNA. In all, the sample holds roughly 200,000 clones, and roughly 87% of those were seen once. The ten largest clones capture under 3% of the sample.

The sequence links TRBV18 to TRBJ2-2; TRBD1 fits 7 bases in the junction. The TCR originated in a woman aged 40 to 50 with acute COVID-19. Input material: PBMCs or T cells enriched from blood (not recorded which). The CDR3 region reads CASSPPGTANTGELFF. The nucleotide sequence is given as TGTGCCAGCTCACCACCCGGGACAGCCAACACCGGGGAGCTGTTTTTT.